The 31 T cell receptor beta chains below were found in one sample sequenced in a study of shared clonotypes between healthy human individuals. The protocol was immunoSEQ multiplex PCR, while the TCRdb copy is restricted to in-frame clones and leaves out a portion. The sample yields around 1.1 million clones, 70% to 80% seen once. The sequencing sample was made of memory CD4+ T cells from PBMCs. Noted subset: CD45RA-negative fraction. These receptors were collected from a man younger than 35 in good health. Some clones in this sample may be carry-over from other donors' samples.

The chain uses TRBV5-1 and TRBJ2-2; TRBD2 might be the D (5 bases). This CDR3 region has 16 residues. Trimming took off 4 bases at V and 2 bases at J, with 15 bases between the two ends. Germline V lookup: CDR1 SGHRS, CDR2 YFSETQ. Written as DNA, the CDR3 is TGCGCCAGCAGCCCCGTTAGAGGGCCTAACACCGGGGAGCTGTTTTTT. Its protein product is CASSPVRGPNTGELFF.

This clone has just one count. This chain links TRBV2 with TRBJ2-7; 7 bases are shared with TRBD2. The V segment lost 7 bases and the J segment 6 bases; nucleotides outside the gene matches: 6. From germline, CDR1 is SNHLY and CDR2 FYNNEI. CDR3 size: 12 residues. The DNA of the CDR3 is TGTGCCAGCATTGCGGGAGTTGGCGAGCAGTACTTC. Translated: CASIAGVGEQYF.

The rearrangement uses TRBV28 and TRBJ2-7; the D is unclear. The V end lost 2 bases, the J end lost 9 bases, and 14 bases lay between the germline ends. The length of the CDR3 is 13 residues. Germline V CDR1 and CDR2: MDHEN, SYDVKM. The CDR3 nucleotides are TGTGCCAGCAGTTTAGGTCAGACCTTTGGGCAGTACTTC. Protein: CASSLGQTFGQYF.

CDR3 in DNA: TGTGCCAGCTCACCGGGCGGGAGCTCCGATGAGCAGTTCTTC. Residues: CASSPGGSSDEQFF. The V and J genes are TRBV18 and TRBJ2-1; 7 nucleotides agree with TRBD2. V lost 3 bases to trimming and J lost 8 bases; unmatched junction nucleotides: 7. Looked up from germline, CDR1 is KGHSH and CDR2 is LQKENI. The CDR3 length is 14 residues.

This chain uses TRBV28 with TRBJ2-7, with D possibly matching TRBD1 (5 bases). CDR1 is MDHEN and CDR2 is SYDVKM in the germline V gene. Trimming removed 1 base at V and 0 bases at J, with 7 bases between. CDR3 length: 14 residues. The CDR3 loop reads CASSLSGHSYEQYF. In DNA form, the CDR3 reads TGTGCCAGCAGTTTATCAGGGCACTCCTACGAGCAGTACTTC.

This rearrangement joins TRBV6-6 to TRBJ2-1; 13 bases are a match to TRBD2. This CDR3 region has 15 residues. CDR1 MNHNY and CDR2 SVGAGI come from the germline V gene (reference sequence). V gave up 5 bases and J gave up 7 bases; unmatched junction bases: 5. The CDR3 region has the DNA TGTGCCAGCAGTCCGGGACTAGCGGGAAGGAATGAGCAGTTCTTC. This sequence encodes CASSPGLAGRNEQFF.

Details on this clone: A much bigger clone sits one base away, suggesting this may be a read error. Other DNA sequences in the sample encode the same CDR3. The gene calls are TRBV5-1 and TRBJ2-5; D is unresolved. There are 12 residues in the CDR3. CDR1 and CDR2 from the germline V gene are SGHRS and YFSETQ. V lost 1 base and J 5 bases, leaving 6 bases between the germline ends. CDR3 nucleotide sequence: TGCGCCAGCAGCTTGCCCGGGGAGACCCAGTACTTC. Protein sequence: CASSLPGETQYF.

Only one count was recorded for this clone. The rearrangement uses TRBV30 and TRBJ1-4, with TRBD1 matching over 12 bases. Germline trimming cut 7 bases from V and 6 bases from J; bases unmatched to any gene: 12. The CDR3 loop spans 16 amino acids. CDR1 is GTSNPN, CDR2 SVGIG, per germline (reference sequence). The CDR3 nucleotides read TGTGCCTCTTCGGGCGAGTGGGACAGGGGGCATGAAAAACTGTTTTTT. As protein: CASSGEWDRGHEKLFF. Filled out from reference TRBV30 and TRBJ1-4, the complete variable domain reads SQTIHQWPATLVQPVGSPLSLECTVEGTSNPNLYWYRQAAGRGLQLLFYSVGIGQISSEVPQNLSASRPQDRQFILSSKKLLLSDSGFYLCASSGEWDRGHEKLFFGSGTQLSVL.

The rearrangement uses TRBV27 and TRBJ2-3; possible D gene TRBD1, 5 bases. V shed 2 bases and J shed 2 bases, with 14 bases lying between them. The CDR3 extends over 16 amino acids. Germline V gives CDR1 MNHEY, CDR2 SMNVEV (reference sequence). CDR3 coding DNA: TGTGCCAGCAGTTTAGGGGCCTTCGTGCACACAGATACGCAGTATTTT. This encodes CASSLGAFVHTDTQYF.

The chain's CDR3 is CASDRAGTGELFF. DNA for the CDR3: TGTGCCAGCGACAGGGCGGGCACCGGGGAGCTGTTTTTT. The rearrangement joins TRBV6-5 to TRBJ2-2, with 7 bases matching TRBD1. The germline gives CDR1 MNHEY, CDR2 SVGAGI. Trimming took 8 bases from V and 4 from J; bases not matched to a gene: 4. CDR3 size: 13 residues.

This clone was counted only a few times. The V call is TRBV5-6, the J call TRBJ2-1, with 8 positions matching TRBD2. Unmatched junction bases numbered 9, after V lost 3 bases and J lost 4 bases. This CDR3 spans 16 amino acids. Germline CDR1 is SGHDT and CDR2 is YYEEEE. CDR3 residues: CASSSPPGTRYNEQFF. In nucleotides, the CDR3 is TGTGCCAGCAGCTCGCCACCCGGGACTAGATACAATGAGCAGTTCTTC.

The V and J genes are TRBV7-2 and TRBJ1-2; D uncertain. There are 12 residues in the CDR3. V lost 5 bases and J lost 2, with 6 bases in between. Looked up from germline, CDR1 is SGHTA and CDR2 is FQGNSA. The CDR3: CASSADNYGYTF. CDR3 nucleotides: TGTGCCAGCAGCGCAGACAACTATGGCTACACCTTC. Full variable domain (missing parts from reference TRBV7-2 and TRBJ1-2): GAGVSQSPSNKVTEKGKDVELRCDPISGHTALYWYRQSLGQGLEFLIYFQGNSAPDKSGLPSDRFSAERTGGSVSTLTIQRTQQEDSAVYLCASSADNYGYTFGSGTRLTVV.

The CDR3 reads CASSLLTGGNYEQYF. CDR3 DNA sequence: TGTGCCAGCAGCCTCCTGACAGGGGGCAATTACGAGCAGTACTTC. The chain joins TRBV11-1 to TRBJ2-7; TRBD1 matches at 10 bases. The CDR3 covers 15 residues. Trimming removed 5 bases from V and 4 bases from J; junction bases left unmatched: 8. Germline V gene data show CDR1 as SGHAT and CDR2 as FQDESV (reference sequence). Full variable domain (missing parts from reference TRBV11-1 and TRBJ2-7): EAEVAQSPRYKITEKSQAVAFWCDPISGHATLYWYRQILGQGPELLVQFQDESVVDDSQLPKDRFSAERLKGVDSTLKIQPAELGDSAMYLCASSLLTGGNYEQYFGPGTRLTVT.

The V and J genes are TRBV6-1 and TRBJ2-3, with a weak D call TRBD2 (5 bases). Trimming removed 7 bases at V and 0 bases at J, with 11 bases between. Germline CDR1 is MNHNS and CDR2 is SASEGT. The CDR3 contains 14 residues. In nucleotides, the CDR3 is TGTGCCAGCACCCTTGGCGGGAGCACAGATACGCAGTATTTT. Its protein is CASTLGGSTDTQYF.

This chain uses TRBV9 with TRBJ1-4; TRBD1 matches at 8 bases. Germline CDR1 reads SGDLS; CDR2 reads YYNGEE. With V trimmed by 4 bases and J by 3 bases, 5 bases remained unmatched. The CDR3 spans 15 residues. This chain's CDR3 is CASSTRTGPNEKLFF. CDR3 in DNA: TGTGCCAGCAGCACCCGGACAGGGCCTAATGAAAAACTGTTTTTT.

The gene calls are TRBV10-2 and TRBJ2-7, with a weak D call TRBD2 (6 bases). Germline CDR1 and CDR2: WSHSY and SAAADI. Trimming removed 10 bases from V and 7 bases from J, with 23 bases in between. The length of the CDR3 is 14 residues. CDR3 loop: CATTFPGGSEEQYF. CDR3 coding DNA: TGCGCCACAACCTTCCCCGGGGGATCGGAAGAGCAGTACTTC.

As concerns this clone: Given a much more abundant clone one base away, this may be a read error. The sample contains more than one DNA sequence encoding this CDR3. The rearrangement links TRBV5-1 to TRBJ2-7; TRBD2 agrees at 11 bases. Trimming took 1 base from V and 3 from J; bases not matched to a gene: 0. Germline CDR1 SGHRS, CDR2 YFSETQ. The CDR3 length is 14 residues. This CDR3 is CASSLTSGGYEQYF. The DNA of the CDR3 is TGCGCCAGCAGCTTGACTAGCGGGGGCTACGAGCAGTACTTC.

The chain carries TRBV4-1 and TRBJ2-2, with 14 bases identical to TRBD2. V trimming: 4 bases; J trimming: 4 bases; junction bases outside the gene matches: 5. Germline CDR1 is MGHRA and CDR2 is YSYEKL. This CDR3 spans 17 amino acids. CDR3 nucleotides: TGCGCCAGCAGCCCGGGACTAGCGGGAGTCAGCACCGGGGAGCTGTTTTTT. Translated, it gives CASSPGLAGVSTGELFF.

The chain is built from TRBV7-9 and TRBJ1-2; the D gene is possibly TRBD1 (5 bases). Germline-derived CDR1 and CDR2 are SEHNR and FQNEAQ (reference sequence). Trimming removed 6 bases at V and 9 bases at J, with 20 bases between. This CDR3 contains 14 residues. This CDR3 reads CASRREGYGSRYTF. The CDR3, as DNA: TGTGCCAGCAGGAGGGAGGGGTATGGAAGTCGCTACACCTTC. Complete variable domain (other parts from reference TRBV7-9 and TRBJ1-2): DTGVSQNPRHKITKRGQNVTFRCDPISEHNRLYWYRQTLGQGPEFLTYFQNEAQLEKSRLLSDRFSAERPKGSFSTLEIQRTEQGDSAMYLCASRREGYGSRYTFGSGTRLTVV.

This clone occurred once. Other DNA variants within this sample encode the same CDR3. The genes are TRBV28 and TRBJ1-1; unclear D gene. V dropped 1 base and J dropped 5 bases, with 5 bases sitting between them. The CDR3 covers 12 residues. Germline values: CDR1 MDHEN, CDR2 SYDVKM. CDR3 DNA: TGTGCCAGCAGTTTATCACTGACTGAAGCTTTCTTT. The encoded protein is CASSLSLTEAFF.

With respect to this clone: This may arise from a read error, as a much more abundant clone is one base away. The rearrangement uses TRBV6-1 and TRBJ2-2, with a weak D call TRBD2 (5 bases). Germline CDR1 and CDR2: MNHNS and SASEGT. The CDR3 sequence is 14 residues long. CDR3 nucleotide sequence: TGTGCCAGCAGTGAAGGAAGTATTACCGGGGAGCTGCTTTTT. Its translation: CASSEGSITGELLF.

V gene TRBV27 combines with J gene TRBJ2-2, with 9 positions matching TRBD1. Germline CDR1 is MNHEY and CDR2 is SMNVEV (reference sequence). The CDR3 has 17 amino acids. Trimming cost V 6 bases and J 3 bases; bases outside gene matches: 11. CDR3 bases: TGTGCCAGCAGCCTTATCCCCGGGACAGGGTACACCGGGGAGCTGTTTTTT. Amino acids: CASSLIPGTGYTGELFF.

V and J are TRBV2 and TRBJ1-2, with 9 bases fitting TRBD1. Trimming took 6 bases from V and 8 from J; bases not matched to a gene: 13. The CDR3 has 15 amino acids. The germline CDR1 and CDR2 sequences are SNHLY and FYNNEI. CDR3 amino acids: CASSEPPGQGKGYTF. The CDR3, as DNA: TGTGCCAGCAGCGAACCCCCGGGACAGGGTAAAGGCTACACCTTC.

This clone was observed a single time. CDR3 in DNA: TGCGCCAGCAGCTTGGGCCAGGCTAGCAATCAGCCCCAGCATTTT. Amino acids: CASSLGQASNQPQHF. J is TRBJ1-5 and V is TRBV5-1, with D unclear. Trimming cost V 0 bases and J 0 bases, with 7 bases left between them. Germline V gives CDR1 SGHRS, CDR2 YFSETQ. The CDR3 length is 15 residues.

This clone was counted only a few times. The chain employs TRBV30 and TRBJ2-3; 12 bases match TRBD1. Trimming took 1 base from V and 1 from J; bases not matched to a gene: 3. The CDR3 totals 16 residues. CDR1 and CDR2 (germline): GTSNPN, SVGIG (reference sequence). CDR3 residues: CAWSAGQGAGTDTQYF. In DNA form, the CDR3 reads TGTGCCTGGAGTGCGGGACAGGGGGCCGGCACAGATACGCAGTATTTT.

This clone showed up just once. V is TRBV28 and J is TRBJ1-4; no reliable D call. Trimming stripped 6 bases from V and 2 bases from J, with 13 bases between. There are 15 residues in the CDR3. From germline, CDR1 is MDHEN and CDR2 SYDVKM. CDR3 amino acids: CASSRPGGTNEKLFF. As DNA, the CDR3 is TGTGCCAGCAGCCGTCCGGGTGGGACTAATGAAAAACTGTTTTTT.

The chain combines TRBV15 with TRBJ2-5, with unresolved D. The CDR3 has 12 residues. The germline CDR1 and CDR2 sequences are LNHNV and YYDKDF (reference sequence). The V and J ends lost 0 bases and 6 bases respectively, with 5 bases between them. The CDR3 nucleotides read TGTGCCACCAGCAGAGATAGGCAGACCCAGTACTTC. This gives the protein CATSRDRQTQYF.

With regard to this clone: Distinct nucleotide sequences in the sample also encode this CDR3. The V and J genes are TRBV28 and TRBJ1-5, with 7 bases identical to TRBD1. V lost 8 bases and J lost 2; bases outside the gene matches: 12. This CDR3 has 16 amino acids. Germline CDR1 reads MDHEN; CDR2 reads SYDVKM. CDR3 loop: CASSDRDGLGNQPQHF. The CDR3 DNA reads TGTGCCAGCTCCGACAGGGATGGACTGGGCAATCAGCCCCAGCATTTT.

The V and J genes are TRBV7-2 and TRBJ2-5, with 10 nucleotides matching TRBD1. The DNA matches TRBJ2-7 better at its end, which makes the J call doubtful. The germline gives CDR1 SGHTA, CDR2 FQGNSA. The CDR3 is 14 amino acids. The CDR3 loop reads CASSPDRGFDEQYF. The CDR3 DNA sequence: TGTGCCAGCAGCCCGGACAGGGGGTTTGACGAGCAGTACTTC.

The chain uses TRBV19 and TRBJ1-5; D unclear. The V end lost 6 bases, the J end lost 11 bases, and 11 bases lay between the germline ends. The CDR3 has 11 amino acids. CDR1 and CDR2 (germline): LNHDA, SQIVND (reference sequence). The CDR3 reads CASSFGPSQHF. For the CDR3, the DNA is TGTGCCAGTAGCTTTGGTCCGTCCCAGCATTTT. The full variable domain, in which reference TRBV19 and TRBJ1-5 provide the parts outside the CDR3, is DGGITQSPKYLFRKEGQNVTLSCEQNLNHDAMYWYRQDPGQGLRLIYYSQIVNDFQKGDIAEGYSVSREKKESFPLTVTSAQKNPTAFYLCASSFGPSQHFGDGTRLSIL.

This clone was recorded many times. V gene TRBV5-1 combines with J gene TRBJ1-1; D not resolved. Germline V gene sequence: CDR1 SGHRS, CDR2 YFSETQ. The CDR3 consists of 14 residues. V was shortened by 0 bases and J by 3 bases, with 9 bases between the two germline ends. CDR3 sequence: CASSLGASYTEAFF. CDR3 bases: TGCGCCAGCAGCTTGGGGGCAAGCTACACTGAAGCTTTCTTT.